This entry lists 25 T cell receptor beta chains sequenced from one sample in a study of CD8 T cells in Susac syndrome. After extraction with the RNeasy kit, about 0.45 to 1 ug of the RNA was reverse transcribed using random hexamers. TCRdb processed the immunoSEQ multiplex PCR reads anew with MiXCR; each CDR3 protein has one entry. The repertoire holds fewer than 350,000 distinct CDR3 sequences, with about nine tenths as singletons. The source material was CD8+ T cells from PBMCs. These receptors came from a human donor with multiple sclerosis.

This chain connects TRBV6-1 to TRBJ2-2; maybe TRBD2 (5 bases). Germline CDR1 MNHNS, CDR2 SASEGT. Trimming shortened V by 4 bases and J by 6 bases, and 9 bases separated the two germline ends. This CDR3 region has 13 residues. In nucleotides, the CDR3 is TGTGCCAGCAGTGTCGGGGAATCCGGGGAGCTGTTTTTT. Encoded protein: CASSVGESGELFF.

This chain connects TRBV20-1 to TRBJ2-1; 11 positions agree with TRBD2. From germline, CDR1 is DFQATT and CDR2 SNEGSKA (reference sequence). Germline trimming cut 1 base from V and 5 bases from J; bases unmatched to any gene: 7. CDR3 length equals 16 residues. The CDR3: CSARGSGGARNNEQFF. In nucleotides, the CDR3 is TGCAGTGCTAGAGGTAGCGGGGGGGCGAGAAACAATGAGCAGTTCTTC.

This clonotype was counted a few times. J is TRBJ2-5 and V is TRBV4-1; 12 bases match TRBD1. The CDR3 loop spans 16 amino acids. The trim removed 1 base at V and 3 bases at J, leaving 3 bases unmatched. Germline lookup yields CDR1 MGHRA and CDR2 YSYEKL. CDR3 nucleotides: TGCGCCAGCAGCCAAGGAGGGACAGGGGGCGAAGAGACCCAGTACTTC. This translates into CASSQGGTGGEETQYF.

This clonotype was counted between two and nine times. The rearrangement uses TRBV4-1 and TRBJ1-5; D uncertain. This CDR3 has 14 residues. V gave up 4 bases and J gave up 0 bases, with 7 bases separating them. Germline loops: CDR1 MGHRA, CDR2 YSYEKL. In DNA, the CDR3 is TGCGCCAGCAGCCCCCCCCATAGCAATCAGCCCCAGCATTTT. Translation: CASSPPHSNQPQHF.

The V and J genes are TRBV7-9 and TRBJ2-3; possibly TRBD1 or TRBD2 for D (5 bases each). Trimming shortened V by 6 bases and J by 3 bases, and 16 bases separated the two germline ends. Germline CDR1 and CDR2: SEHNR and FQNEAQ (reference sequence). CDR3 length: 15 amino acids. The CDR3 spells CASSSPLGATDTQYF. CDR3 bases: TGTGCCAGCAGTTCACCTCTCGGGGCGACAGATACGCAGTATTTT.

V is TRBV27 and J is TRBJ2-7; D gene ambiguous. Trimming shortened V by 8 bases and J by 0 bases, and 14 bases separated the two germline ends. CDR1 is MNHEY and CDR2 is SMNVEV in the germline V gene (reference sequence). The CDR3 sequence is 14 residues long. The CDR3 reads CASGLSTSSYEQYF. DNA for the CDR3: TGTGCCAGCGGGCTGTCTACCTCCTCCTACGAGCAGTACTTC.

The rearrangement uses TRBV6-4 and TRBJ2-3, with D uncertain. The CDR3 totals 14 residues. The V and J ends lost 0 bases and 2 bases respectively, with 6 bases between them. Germline loops: CDR1 MRHNA, CDR2 SNTAGT. Here the CDR3 DNA reads TGTGCCAGCAGTGACTCGGCCGCCACAGATACGCAGTATTTT. This sequence encodes CASSDSAATDTQYF.

This chain links TRBV11-3 with TRBJ2-1; 12 bases agree with TRBD2. The CDR3 is 16 amino acids. Germline V gene lookup returns CDR1 SGHNT and CDR2 YENEEA. J lost 5 bases, V lost 5 bases, and 7 bases had no gene match. The CDR3 DNA sequence: TGTGCCAGCAGCCCAAGGACTAGCGGGACGAACAATGAGCAGTTCTTC. Protein: CASSPRTSGTNNEQFF.

V usage is TRBV30 and J usage is TRBJ2-1; 7 nucleotides match TRBD2. Germline CDR1 GTSNPN, CDR2 SVGIG (reference sequence). The CDR3 runs 14 residues. V lost 5 bases, J lost 2 bases, and 6 bases stayed unmatched. This CDR3 reads CAWYSGTTYNEQFF. For the CDR3, the DNA is TGTGCCTGGTACAGCGGGACCACCTACAATGAGCAGTTCTTC.

The chain couples TRBV5-1 to TRBJ2-3; perhaps TRBD2 as D (5 bases). The V end was cut by 2 bases, the J end by 0 bases, with 10 bases between. Germline V CDR1 and CDR2: SGHRS, YFSETQ. The CDR3 totals 15 residues. The CDR3 nucleotides read TGCGCCAGCAGCTTCGGGGTAATGAGCACAGATACGCAGTATTTT. It is translated as CASSFGVMSTDTQYF. Complete variable domain (other parts from reference TRBV5-1 and TRBJ2-3): KAGVTQTPRYLIKTRGQQVTLSCSPISGHRSVSWYQQTPGQGLQFLFEYFSETQRNKGNFPGRFSGRQFSNSRSEMNVSTLELGDSALYLCASSFGVMSTDTQYFGPGTRLTVL.

This chain joins TRBV7-8 and TRBJ2-7, with D unclear. The CDR3 runs 13 residues. Trimming took 0 bases from V and 12 from J, leaving 15 bases between them. Germline CDR1 and CDR2: SGHVS and FQNEAQ. This CDR3 reads CASSLAYQATGYF. In nucleotides, the CDR3 is TGTGCCAGCAGCTTAGCGTATCAGGCCACTGGGTACTTC.

The chain recombines TRBV11-3 with TRBJ2-2; D is unresolved. In germline, CDR1 is SGHNT, CDR2 YENEEA. Trimming cost V 3 bases and J 0 bases, with 5 bases left between them. The CDR3 contains 14 residues. The CDR3 coding sequence is TGTGCCAGCAGCTTCGTCCCGAACACCGGGGAGCTGTTTTTT. Translated: CASSFVPNTGELFF.

The J gene is TRBJ1-5, the V gene TRBV5-1; 9 bases map to TRBD1. CDR1 is SGHRS, CDR2 YFSETQ, per germline. Trimming at V came to 0 bases and at J to 6 bases, leaving 1 base not matched to a gene. The CDR3 has 14 residues. Written as DNA, the CDR3 is TGCGCCAGCAGCTTGGAACAGGGGGCTCAGCCCCAGCATTTT. It is translated as CASSLEQGAQPQHF. The complete variable domain, with remaining parts taken from reference TRBV5-1 and TRBJ1-5, reads KAGVTQTPRYLIKTRGQQVTLSCSPISGHRSVSWYQQTPGQGLQFLFEYFSETQRNKGNFPGRFSGRQFSNSRSEMNVSTLELGDSALYLCASSLEQGAQPQHFGDGTRLSIL.

The chain links TRBV4-1 to TRBJ2-7; 7 bases fit TRBD1. V lost 1 base to trimming and J lost 3 bases; unmatched junction nucleotides: 6. Germline V CDR1 and CDR2: MGHRA, YSYEKL. This CDR3 spans 15 amino acids. CDR3 nucleotides: TGCGCCAGCAGCCAAGTTGCGTCAGGGGGCTACGAGCAGTACTTC. Its protein is CASSQVASGGYEQYF.

The chain has TRBV7-3 and TRBJ2-1; D possibly matches TRBD1 or TRBD2 (5 bases each). The germline V and J ends were trimmed by 2 bases and 7 bases, with 15 bases remaining between them. The CDR3 is 15 residues long. Germline CDR1 SGHTA, CDR2 FQGTGA. The CDR3 spells CASSLFGGAPNEQFF. In DNA, the CDR3 is TGTGCCAGCAGCTTATTTGGGGGAGCGCCAAATGAGCAGTTCTTC. Using reference TRBV7-3 and TRBJ2-1 for the parts outside the CDR3, the full variable domain is GAGVSQTPSNKVTEKGKYVELRCDPISGHTALYWYRQSLGQGPEFLIYFQGTGAADDSGLPNDRFFAVRPEGSVSTLKIQRTERGDSAVYLCASSLFGGAPNEQFFGPGTRLTVL.

The rearrangement uses TRBV19 and TRBJ2-7; D is uncertain. From germline, CDR1 is LNHDA and CDR2 SQIVND (reference sequence). This CDR3 is built from 13 residues. V lost 2 bases, J lost 6 bases, and 11 bases lay in between. DNA for the CDR3: TGTGCCAGTAGTATAAGGACGGCATCCGAGCAGTACTTC. Its translation: CASSIRTASEQYF.

The chain carries TRBV3-1 and TRBJ2-1; a possible D gene is TRBD1 (6 bases). The CDR3 runs to 10 residues. Trimming left V 10 bases short and J 6 bases short, with 7 bases between. Germline V CDR1 and CDR2: LGHDT, YNNKEL (reference sequence). In nucleotides, the CDR3 is TGTGCCACCAGGGGCAATGAGCAGTTCTTC. Translation gives CATRGNEQFF.

This sequence joins TRBV10-3 and TRBJ2-2; TRBD2 is a possible D gene (5 bases). The CDR3 is made up of 15 amino acids. V was clipped by 3 bases and J by 3 bases, with 11 bases between them. From germline, CDR1 is ENHRY and CDR2 SYGVKD. For the CDR3, the DNA is TGTGCCATCAGTGACCCGGGGATGGACACCGGGGAGCTGTTTTTT. Residues: CAISDPGMDTGELFF.

The gene calls are TRBV21-1 and TRBJ1-5; TRBD1, the table's D call, lacks a check against the DNA. TRBV21-1 is a recognized pseudogene. The CDR3 runs to 12 residues. This chain's CDR3 is CARGHSNQPQHF. CDR3 in DNA: TGTGCCCGGGGACACAGCAATCAGCCCCAGCATTTT.

The rearrangement links TRBV13 to TRBJ1-2; no clear D gene. V dropped 1 base and J dropped 4 bases, with 10 bases sitting between them. From germline, CDR1 is PRHDT and CDR2 FYEKMQ (reference sequence). CDR3 length: 14 residues. The CDR3 coding sequence is TGTGCCAGCAGCTTAGATCTGGGATCCTATGGCTACACCTTC. It is translated as CASSLDLGSYGYTF.

The V and J genes are TRBV6-1 and TRBJ1-5; unclear D gene. The CDR3 has 17 amino acids. Trimming took 6 bases from V and 2 from J, leaving 20 bases between them. CDR1 is MNHNS and CDR2 is SASEGT in the germline V gene. CDR3 bases: TGTGCCAGCAGGCCCCCGGGCCTTCTTTATGGCAATCAGCCCCAGCATTTT. This gives the protein CASRPPGLLYGNQPQHF.

The chain carries TRBV24-1 and TRBJ1-5; TRBD1 is a possible D gene (6 bases). The CDR3 is made up of 14 amino acids. Trimming removed 5 bases at V and 2 bases at J, with 9 bases between. The germline V gene encodes CDR1 KGHDR and CDR2 SFDVKD. The CDR3 sequence is CATSAGAGNQPQHF. CDR3 nucleotides: TGTGCCACCAGTGCGGGGGCTGGCAATCAGCCCCAGCATTTT.

The rearrangement uses TRBV20-1 and TRBJ2-3; 16 bases match TRBD2. The CDR3 covers 19 residues. Germline CDR1 is DFQATT and CDR2 is SNEGSKA (reference sequence). The ends lost 1 base at V and 4 bases at J; junction bases unmatched: 11. CDR3: CSARAYGTSGGEYADTQYF. The CDR3 DNA follows: TGCAGTGCTAGAGCCTACGGGACTAGCGGGGGGGAGTATGCAGATACGCAGTATTTT.

The genes are TRBV7-9 and TRBJ2-7; 8 bases are a match to TRBD2. The CDR3 totals 15 residues. V trimming: 7 bases; J trimming: 4 bases; junction bases outside the gene matches: 12. CDR1 and CDR2 (germline): SEHNR, FQNEAQ (reference sequence). The CDR3 protein is CASTPEAGVAYEQYF. The CDR3 DNA reads TGTGCCAGCACCCCAGAAGCGGGAGTCGCTTACGAGCAGTACTTC.

The V and J genes are TRBV5-4 and TRBJ2-1; TRBD2 aligns across 11 bases. CDR3 size: 19 residues. The junction had 14 bases not matched to a gene; V was cut back by 6 bases and J by 0 bases. Per germline, CDR1 SGHNT and CDR2 YYREEE (reference sequence). The CDR3 spells CASKPGTSGPLSSYNEQFF. The CDR3 DNA reads TGTGCCAGCAAACCAGGGACTAGCGGTCCCCTTAGCTCCTACAATGAGCAGTTCTTC.